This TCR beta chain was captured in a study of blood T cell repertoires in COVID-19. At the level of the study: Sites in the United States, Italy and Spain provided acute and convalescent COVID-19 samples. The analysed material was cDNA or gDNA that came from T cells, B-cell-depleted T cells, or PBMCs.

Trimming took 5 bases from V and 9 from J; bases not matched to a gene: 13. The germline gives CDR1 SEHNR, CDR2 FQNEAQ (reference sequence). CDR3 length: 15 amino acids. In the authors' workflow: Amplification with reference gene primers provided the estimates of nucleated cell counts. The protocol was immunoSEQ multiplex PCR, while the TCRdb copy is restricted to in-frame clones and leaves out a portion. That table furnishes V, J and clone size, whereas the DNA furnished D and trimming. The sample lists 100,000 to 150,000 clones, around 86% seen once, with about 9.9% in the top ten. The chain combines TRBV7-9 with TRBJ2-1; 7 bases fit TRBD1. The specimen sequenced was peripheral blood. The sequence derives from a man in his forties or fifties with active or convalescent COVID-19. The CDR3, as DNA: TGTGCCAGCAGCACCTGGGGGACAGCCGAGGTTGAGCAGTTCTTC. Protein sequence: CASSTWGTAEVEQFF.